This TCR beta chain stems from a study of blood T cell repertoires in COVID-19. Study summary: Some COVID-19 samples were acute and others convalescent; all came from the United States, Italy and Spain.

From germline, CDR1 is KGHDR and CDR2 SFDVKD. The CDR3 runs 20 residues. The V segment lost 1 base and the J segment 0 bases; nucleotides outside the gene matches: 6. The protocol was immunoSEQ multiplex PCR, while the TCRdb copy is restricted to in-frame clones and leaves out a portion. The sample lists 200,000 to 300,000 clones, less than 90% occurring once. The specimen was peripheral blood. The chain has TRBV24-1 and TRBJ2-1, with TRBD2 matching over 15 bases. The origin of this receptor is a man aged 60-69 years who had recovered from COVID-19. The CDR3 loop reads CATSDFGTSGGISSYNEQFF. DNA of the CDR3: TGTGCCACCAGTGATTTTGGGACTAGCGGGGGGATAAGCTCCTACAATGAGCAGTTCTTC.